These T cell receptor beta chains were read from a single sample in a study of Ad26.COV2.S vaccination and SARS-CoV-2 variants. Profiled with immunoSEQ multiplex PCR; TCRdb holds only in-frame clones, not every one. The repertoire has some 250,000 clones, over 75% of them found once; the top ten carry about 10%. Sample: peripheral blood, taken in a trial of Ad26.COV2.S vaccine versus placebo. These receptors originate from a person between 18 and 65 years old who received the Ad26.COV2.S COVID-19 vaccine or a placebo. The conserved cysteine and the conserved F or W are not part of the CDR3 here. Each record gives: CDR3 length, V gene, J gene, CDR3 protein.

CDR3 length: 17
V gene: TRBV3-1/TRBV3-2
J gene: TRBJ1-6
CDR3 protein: ASSQVGRGRWSVESPLH

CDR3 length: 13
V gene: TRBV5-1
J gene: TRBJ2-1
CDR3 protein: ASSLVQSSYNEQF

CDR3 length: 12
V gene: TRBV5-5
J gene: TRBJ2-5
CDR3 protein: ASSLRTGLETQY

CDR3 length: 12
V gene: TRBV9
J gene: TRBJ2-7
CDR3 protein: ASSDPGQGNEQY

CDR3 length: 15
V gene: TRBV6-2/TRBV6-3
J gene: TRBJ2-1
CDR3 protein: ASSYSPLAGLYNEQF

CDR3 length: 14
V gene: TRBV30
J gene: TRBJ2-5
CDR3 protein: AWSEGVGGLQETQY

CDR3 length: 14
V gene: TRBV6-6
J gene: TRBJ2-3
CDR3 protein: ASSTQNNRGADTQY

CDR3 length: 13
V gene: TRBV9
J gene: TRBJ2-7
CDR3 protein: ASSVAAGGSYEQY

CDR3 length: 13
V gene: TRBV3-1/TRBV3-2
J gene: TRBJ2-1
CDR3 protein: ASSQVGSVTIEQF

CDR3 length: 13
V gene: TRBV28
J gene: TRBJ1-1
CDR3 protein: ASSGSGTQRTEAF

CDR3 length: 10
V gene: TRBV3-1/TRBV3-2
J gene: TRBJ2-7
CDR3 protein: ASSQSLYEQY